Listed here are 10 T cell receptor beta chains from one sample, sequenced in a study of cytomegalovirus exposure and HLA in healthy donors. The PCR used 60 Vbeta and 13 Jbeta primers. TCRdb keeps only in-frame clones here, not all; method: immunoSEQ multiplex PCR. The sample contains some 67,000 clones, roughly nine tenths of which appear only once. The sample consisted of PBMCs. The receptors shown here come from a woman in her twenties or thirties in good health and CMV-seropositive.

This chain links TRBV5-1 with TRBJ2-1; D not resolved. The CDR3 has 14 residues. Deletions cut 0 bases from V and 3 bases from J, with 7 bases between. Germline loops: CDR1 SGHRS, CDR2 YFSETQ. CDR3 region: CASSLGPNYNEQFF. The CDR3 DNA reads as TGCGCCAGCAGCTTGGGGCCCAACTACAATGAGCAGTTCTTC. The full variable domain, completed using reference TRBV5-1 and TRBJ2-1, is KAGVTQTPRYLIKTRGQQVTLSCSPISGHRSVSWYQQTPGQGLQFLFEYFSETQRNKGNFPGRFSGRQFSNSRSEMNVSTLELGDSALYLCASSLGPNYNEQFFGPGTRLTVL.

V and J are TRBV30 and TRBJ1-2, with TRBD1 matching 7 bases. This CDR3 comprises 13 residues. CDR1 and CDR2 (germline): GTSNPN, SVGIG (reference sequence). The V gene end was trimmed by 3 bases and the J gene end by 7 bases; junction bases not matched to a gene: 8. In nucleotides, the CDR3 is TGTGCCTGGAGCCTCAAGGGGGCAGGTGGCTACACCTTC. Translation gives CAWSLKGAGGYTF.

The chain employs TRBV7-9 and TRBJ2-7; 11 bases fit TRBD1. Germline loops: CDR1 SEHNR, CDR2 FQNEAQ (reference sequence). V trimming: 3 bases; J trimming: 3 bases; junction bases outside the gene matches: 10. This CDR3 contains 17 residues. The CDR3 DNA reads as TGTGCCAGCAGCTTCCCGGGACAGGGGGGTACTGGCTACGAGCAGTACTTC. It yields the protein CASSFPGQGGTGYEQYF.

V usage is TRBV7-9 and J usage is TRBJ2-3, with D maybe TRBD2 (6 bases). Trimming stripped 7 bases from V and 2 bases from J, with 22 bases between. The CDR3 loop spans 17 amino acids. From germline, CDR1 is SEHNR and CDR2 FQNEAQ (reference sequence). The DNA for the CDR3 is TGTGCCAGCACCCCGGTGGCGGGGAACCATTACACAGATACGCAGTATTTT. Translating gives CASTPVAGNHYTDTQYF.

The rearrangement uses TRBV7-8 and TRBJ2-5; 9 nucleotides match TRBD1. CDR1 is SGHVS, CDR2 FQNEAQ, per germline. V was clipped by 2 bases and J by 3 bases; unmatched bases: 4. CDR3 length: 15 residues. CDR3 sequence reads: CASSLRDRAKETQYF. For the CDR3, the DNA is TGTGCCAGCAGCTTAAGGGACAGGGCGAAAGAGACCCAGTACTTC.

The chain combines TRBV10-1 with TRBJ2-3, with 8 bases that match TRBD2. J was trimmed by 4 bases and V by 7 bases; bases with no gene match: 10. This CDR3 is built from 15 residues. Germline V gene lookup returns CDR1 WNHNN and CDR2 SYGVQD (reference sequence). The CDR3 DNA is TGCGCCAGCAAAGTACCGGGACTAGTCTCAGATACGCAGTATTTT. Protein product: CASKVPGLVSDTQYF.

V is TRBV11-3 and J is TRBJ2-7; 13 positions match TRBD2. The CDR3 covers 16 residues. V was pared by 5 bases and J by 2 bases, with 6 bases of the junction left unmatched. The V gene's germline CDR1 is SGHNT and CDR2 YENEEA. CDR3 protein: CASSPRGLAGTYEQYF. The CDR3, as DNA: TGTGCCAGCAGCCCCCGGGGACTAGCGGGGACCTACGAGCAGTACTTC. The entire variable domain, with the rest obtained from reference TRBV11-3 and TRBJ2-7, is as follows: EAGVVQSPRYKIIEKKQPVAFWCNPISGHNTLYWYLQNLGQGPELLIRYENEEAVDDSQLPKDRFSAERLKGVDSTLKIQPAELGDSAVYLCASSPRGLAGTYEQYFGPGTRLTVT.

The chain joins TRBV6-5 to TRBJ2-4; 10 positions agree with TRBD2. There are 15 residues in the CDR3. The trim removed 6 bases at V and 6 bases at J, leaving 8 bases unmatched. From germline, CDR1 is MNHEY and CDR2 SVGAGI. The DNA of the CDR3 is TGTGCCAGCAGAGAGGCTAGCGGGAGTAGAAACATTCAGTACTTC. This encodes CASREASGSRNIQYF.

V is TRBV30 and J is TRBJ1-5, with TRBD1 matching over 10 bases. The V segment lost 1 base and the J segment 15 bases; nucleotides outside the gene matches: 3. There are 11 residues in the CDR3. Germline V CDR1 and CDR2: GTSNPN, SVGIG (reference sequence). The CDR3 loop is CAWSGTGGLHF. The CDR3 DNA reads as TGTGCCTGGAGTGGGACAGGGGGGTTGCATTTT.

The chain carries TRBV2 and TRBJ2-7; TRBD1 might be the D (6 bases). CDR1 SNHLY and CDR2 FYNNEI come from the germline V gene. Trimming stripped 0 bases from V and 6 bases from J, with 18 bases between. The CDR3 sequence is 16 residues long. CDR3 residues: CASSEARRAGAREQYF. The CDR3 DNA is TGTGCCAGCAGTGAAGCGCGAAGGGCAGGGGCGCGCGAGCAGTACTTC.